This T cell receptor (beta chain) was documented in a study of patients and donors after allogeneic stem cell transplantation. The V gene's germline CDR1 is SEHNR and CDR2 FQNEAQ (reference sequence). The CDR3 loop spans 16 amino acids. V was pared by 2 bases and J by 5 bases, with 19 bases between. TCRdb processed the RT-PCR reads anew with MiXCR; each CDR3 protein has one entry. The sample has 900,000 to 1,000,000 distinct CDR3 sequences, approximately 19% seen once. The sample consisted of blood, either unsorted or a sorted T cell fraction (not recorded which). V usage is TRBV7-9 and J usage is TRBJ2-7; D is perhaps TRBD1 (6 bases). The receptor's source is a human donor who was either an allogeneic HSCT recipient or a stem cell or donor lymphocyte infusion donor (not recorded which). It is not recorded whose cells these are; they may come from a transplant donor. The CDR3 DNA follows: TGTGCCAGCAGCTTACTTACAGGGAACCCCCGCCACGAGCAGTACTTC. The encoded protein is CASSLLTGNPRHEQYF.